This TCR beta chain was obtained from a study of human T cells and chemical hapten exposure (dated by TCRdb to about 2021). In the study overall: For sensitization, 2% DPC in acetone was applied to a roughly 2 cm by roughly 2 cm area of upper inner arm skin. Throughout the study period of around 25 weeks, patients also received therapeutic DPC doses to the scalp every week. Patch tests used Finn chambers with 0.01% DPC on the upper back, scored after 6 days by International Contact Dermatitis Research Group standards. The mostly female patient cohort included alopecia areata with under or over 50% scalp involvement, alopecia totalis and alopecia universalis. The libraries were sequenced as a pool, and the TCR yield per sample differed mostly because of small variations in library volumes within the pool. The study tracked peripheral blood TCR repertoire changes in vivo during primary and secondary sensitization to the hapten diphenylcyclopropenone (DPC) in alopecia patients. Blood was sampled from patients pre-sensitization (week 0) and at 2, 6 and about 24 weeks after DPC sensitization. About 27 alopecia patients gave blood for TCR sequencing at one to four time points (pre-sensitization, 2, 6 and 24 weeks).

The study at large found these results: Alopecia, a presumed autoimmune disease, was present in all patients, so the immune response of the patients might differ from that of healthy individuals. A positive correlation was found between the number of PT1 expanded TCRs and patch test score, with significance reached at thresholds 8, 16 and 32 but not 4. After repeated subsampling, changes were observed in the strength of the expansion versus patch-test correlation and in the threshold at which the correlation became significant. Compared with pre-sensitization or healthy control sets, expanded TCRs formed significantly more large CDR3 similarity clusters, which is consistent with antigen-driven responses. DPC sensitization did not change the number of TCRs with a frequency above 1 in 1000, and there was no evidence of changes in global repertoire structure.

This clonotype was seen at least ten times. Its antigen remains undetermined. Base qualities are not recorded, but no much larger clone differs from it by a single base. Explained via the paper, the time point label denotes: patch test 1, 2 weeks after DPC sensitization. Read against the paper, the sample's treatment or condition label means: therapeutic diphenylcyclopropenone sensitization with weekly scalp DPC. At each patch-test visit, blood was drawn before the patch test was applied. To be eligible, patients had to be aged 18 to 70, diagnosed with alopecia and judged suitable for DPC therapy, while pregnant patients were excluded. Unfractionated whole blood was collected in Tempus Blood RNA tubes, and total RNA was extracted from that blood. The library was generated by RACE. Sequencing used a NextSeq 500. During library preparation, unique molecular identifiers were attached to individual cDNA molecules so that TCRs could be counted quantitatively and reproducibly. Each blood RNA sample was used to sequence both TCR alpha and TCR beta chains. In the original analysis: A median of about 87,000 TCRs per sample was observed, with a range of about 20,000 to 750,000. The Decombinator software suite was used to annotate the V, J and CDR3 of the TCR reads. For PS versus PT1 abundance plots, all samples were subsampled to the same number of TCRs (28,000). Expanded TCRs were defined as absent before sensitization and observed at least eight times at the 2-week time point. TCRdb cleaned the public reads at Q25 with fastp, built clones with MiXCR and kept in-frame beta chains. For every CDR3 protein sequence, its rows merge into one entry that carries the most common genes and DNA. TCRdb's processing, not the authors' own work, is the source of the V and J calls. For this sample there are tens of thousands of distinct CDR3 sequences; over 9.5% appear just once. The ten largest clones represent less than 2.5% of the sample.

The V and J ends are trimmed by 5 bases and 3 bases, leaving 14 bases between them. The CDR3 holds 14 amino acids from the cysteine to the phenylalanine. Just the 42-base CDR3 DNA is kept, in frame starting at base 1. Reading the germline V gene gives CDR1 SGHTA and CDR2 FQGNSA. The sequence links TRBV7-2 to TRBJ2-7; the D gene is unclear. This specimen was whole blood, taken in connection with sensitization to the hapten diphenylcyclopropenone (DPC). The receptor's source is a man in his forties with alopecia areata. Some clones in this sample may be carry-over from other donors' samples. DNA sequence: TGTGCCAGCAGCCCAAATAACCTAGGCTACGAGCAGTACTTC. Its protein product is CASSPNNLGYEQYF.